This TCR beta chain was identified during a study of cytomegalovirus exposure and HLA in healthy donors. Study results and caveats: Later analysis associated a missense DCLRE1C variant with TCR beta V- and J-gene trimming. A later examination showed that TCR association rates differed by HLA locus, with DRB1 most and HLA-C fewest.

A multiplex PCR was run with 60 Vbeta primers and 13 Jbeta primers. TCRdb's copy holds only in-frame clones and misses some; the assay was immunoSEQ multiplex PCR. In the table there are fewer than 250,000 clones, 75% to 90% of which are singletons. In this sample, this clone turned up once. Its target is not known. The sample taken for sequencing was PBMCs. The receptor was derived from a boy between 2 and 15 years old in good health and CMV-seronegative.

The CDR3 DNA is TGTGCCAGCAGTTCACAGGGGGCGCTCACTTACGAGCAGTACTTC. Translating it yields CASSSQGALTYEQYF. The chain uses TRBV28 and TRBJ2-7; 9 nucleotides agree with TRBD1. Per germline, CDR1 MDHEN and CDR2 SYDVKM. V was clipped by 4 bases and J by 4 bases; unmatched bases: 8. The CDR3 runs to 15 residues.